This passage covers 16 T cell receptor beta chains from one sample sequenced in a study of tumor-infiltrating lymphocytes in primary liver carcinoma. Germline DNA was extracted too, while blood RNA derived from unsorted whole blood. The input was roughly 0.5 ug total RNA; TCR beta cDNA was made from it with a constant-region primer. Libraries covering TCR beta were generated through three nested multiplex PCR rounds (using a slightly modified ARM-PCR). A C-beta reverse primer was combined with TRBV1-TRBV30 forward primers in the first two PCR rounds, and each round had 10 cycles. TCRdb reprocessed the multiplex PCR reads with MiXCR, giving one entry per CDR3 protein. This table has approximately 210,000 distinct CDR3 sequences, less than 70% appearing once. Sequenced: peripheral blood. The receptors here all came from a woman aged 55-70 years with primary liver carcinoma and hepatitis B virus infection.

Remarks on this clonotype: Mismatch with germline at one junction end may stem from a read error. The chain employs TRBV7-3 and TRBJ1-5, with D possibly matching TRBD1 (5 bases). The CDR3 is made up of 16 amino acids. Germline loops: CDR1 SGHTA, CDR2 FQGTGA. CDR3 nucleotide sequence: TGTGTCAGCAGCTCACTCCTGACAGTGTACAATCAGCCCCAGCGTTTT. It encodes CVSSSLLTVYNQPQRF. Full variable domain (missing parts from reference TRBV7-3 and TRBJ1-5): GAGVSQTPSNKVTEKGKYVELRCDPISGHTALYWYRQSLGQGPEFLIYFQGTGAADDSGLPNDRFFAVRPEGSVSTLKIQRTERGDSAVYLCVSSSLLTVYNQPQRFGDGTRLSIL.

V usage is TRBV6-5 and J usage is TRBJ2-1, with D possibly matching TRBD1 (6 bases). V shed 8 bases and J shed 12 bases, with 20 bases lying between them. The germline gives CDR1 MNHEY, CDR2 SVGAGI. The CDR3 runs 13 residues. This CDR3 is CASGQIRLGGQFF. CDR3 DNA sequence: TGTGCCAGCGGACAGATACGGTTAGGTGGGCAGTTCTTC.

There are many counts of this clonotype. V is TRBV29-1 and J is TRBJ2-7, with D perhaps matching TRBD2 (5 bases). CDR3 length: 13 amino acids. V lost 5 bases, J lost 3 bases, and 14 bases lay in between. Germline values: CDR1 SQVTM, CDR2 ANQGSEA. The CDR3: CSVRLDGNYEQYF. The CDR3 DNA is TGCAGCGTTAGGTTGGACGGGAACTACGAGCAGTACTTC.

This clonotype occurred many times. This chain links TRBV10-3 with TRBJ2-1, with TRBD1 matching 8 bases. This CDR3 is built from 17 residues. V was clipped by 3 bases and J by 7 bases; unmatched bases: 14. Germline lookup yields CDR1 ENHRY and CDR2 SYGVKD. CDR3 amino acids: CAISDHPGTGEENEQFF. The CDR3 DNA follows: TGTGCCATCAGTGATCACCCCGGGACAGGAGAAGAGAATGAGCAGTTCTTC.

Comments on this clonotype: The junction differs from germline at one of its ends, possibly a read error. The chain uses TRBV11-1 and TRBJ1-6; maybe TRBD1 (6 bases). The CDR3 has 14 amino acids. Germline CDR1 is SGHAT and CDR2 is FQDESV (reference sequence). CDR3 in amino acids: CAGSFRGGNSPLQF. CDR3 sequence (DNA): TGTGCCGGCAGCTTCAGGGGAGGGAATTCACCCCTCCAATTT.

This clonotype was found many times. Possible read error: a much larger clone is one base away. V is TRBV11-3 and J is TRBJ2-7; 7 nucleotides match TRBD2. Germline CDR1 SGHNT, CDR2 YENEEA. The CDR3 has 15 residues. The CDR3 sequence: CACSLDRASGYEQHF. The CDR3 DNA reads TGTGCCTGCAGCTTAGATCGGGCTAGCGGCTACGAGCAGCACTTC. Supplemented by reference TRBV11-3 and TRBJ2-7, the full variable domain reads EAGVVQSPRYKIIEKKQPVAFWCNPISGHNTLYWYLQNLGQGPELLIRYENEEAVDDSQLPKDRFSAERLKGVDSTLKIQPAELGDSAVYLCACSLDRASGYEQHFGPGTRLTVT.

This clonotype was picked up a small number of times. A much bigger clone sits one base away, suggesting this may be a read error. In this CDR3 the conserved last residue, phenylalanine or tryptophan, is missing, so a read error is likely. V is TRBV6-1 and J is TRBJ2-7; no firm D call. The CDR3 has 11 residues. Germline V gives CDR1 MNHNS, CDR2 SASEGT. Trimming removed 1 base at V and 6 bases at J, with 4 bases between. For the CDR3, the DNA is TGTGCCAGCAGTGAAGGTTTCGAGCAGTACCTC. Protein product: CASSEGFEQYL.

This clonotype appeared a single time. A read error may account for a junction end that differs from germline. The chain has TRBV5-6 and TRBJ2-3, with D possibly being TRBD2 (6 bases). CDR3 size: 15 residues. CDR1 is SGHDT, CDR2 YYEEEE, per germline. The chain's CDR3 is CPSTQGLRGTDTQYF. Written as DNA, the CDR3 is TGTCCCAGCACCCAAGGCTTACGGGGGACGGATACGCAGTATTTT.

This clonotype was counted only a few times. This chain connects TRBV28 to TRBJ1-2; D not resolved. This CDR3 spans 12 amino acids. Trimming left V 1 base short and J 10 bases short, with 10 bases between. The germline V gene encodes CDR1 MDHEN and CDR2 SYDVKM. In DNA form, the CDR3 reads TGTGCCAGCAGTTTATTTGAGGGTGCCTACACCTTC. Residues: CASSLFEGAYTF.

This clonotype was picked up many times. CDR3 coding DNA: TGTGCCAGCATCGGGGACAGGGTCTCCTACAATGAGCAGTTCTTC. Its protein is CASIGDRVSYNEQFF. The V gene is TRBV6-6, the J gene TRBJ2-1; 9 nucleotides align to TRBD1. CDR3 length: 15 amino acids. V lost 7 bases and J lost 0; bases outside the gene matches: 4. CDR1 MNHNY and CDR2 SVGAGI come from the germline V gene (reference sequence).

In its sample, this clonotype was seen a few times. The chain links TRBV6-4 to TRBJ2-2, with D perhaps assigned TRBD1 or TRBD2 (5 bases each). With 4 bases removed from V and 6 bases from J, the gap between germline ends came to 15 bases. Germline CDR1 is MRHNA and CDR2 is SNTAGT. This CDR3 region has 15 residues. CDR3 DNA sequence: TGTGCCAGCAGTGCTGTGGCAGGGACCCCCGGGGAGCTGTTTTTT. The encoded protein is CASSAVAGTPGELFF.

With respect to this clonotype: The junction shows a germline mismatch at one end, possibly a read error. The chain is built from TRBV11-2 and TRBJ2-3, with 11 bases that match TRBD2. The CDR3 has 15 amino acids. CDR1 and CDR2 from the germline V gene are SGHAT and FQNNGV. The CDR3 region has the DNA TGTGCCGGCAGCTGGCGACTAGCGGGAACAGATACGCAGTATTTT. Its translation: CAGSWRLAGTDTQYF.

This clonotype was observed many times. J is TRBJ2-3 and V is TRBV10-3, with 12 nucleotides matching TRBD1. The length of the CDR3 is 14 residues. V lost 7 bases and J lost 4; bases outside the gene matches: 3. Germline V gives CDR1 ENHRY, CDR2 SYGVKD. The CDR3 loop is CAITGTGGADTQYF. The CDR3 nucleotides read TGTGCCATCACCGGGACAGGGGGCGCAGATACGCAGTATTTT.

Worth noting for this clonotype: At one end the junction does not follow the germline gene, possibly because of a read error. The rearrangement links TRBV11-2 to TRBJ2-1; no reliable D call. The CDR3 spans 16 residues. CDR1 and CDR2 (germline): SGHAT, FQNNGV. The CDR3 DNA reads TGTGCCAACAGCATAGGTTGGCACCTGCTGGGCGATGAGCAGTTCTTC. Protein sequence: CANSIGWHLLGDEQFF.

Concerning this clonotype: Sequence at one end of the junction differs from germline and may be a read error. In DNA form, the CDR3 reads TGTGCCAGCAGCTTAGAAGGGACAGGGTGTTCACTCCTCCACTTT. It codes for CASSLEGTGCSLLHF. V gene TRBV11-2 combines with J gene TRBJ1-6; 9 nucleotides agree with TRBD1. This CDR3 comprises 15 residues. Germline-derived CDR1 and CDR2 are SGHAT and FQNNGV.

The CDR3 is CASRPDRAGTEAFF. The DNA of the CDR3 is TGCGCCAGCAGACCTGACAGGGCGGGGACTGAAGCTTTCTTT. The genes are TRBV5-1 and TRBJ1-1; 7 bases are shared with TRBD1. The V gene end was trimmed by 5 bases and the J gene end by 5 bases; junction bases not matched to a gene: 9. In germline, CDR1 is SGHRS, CDR2 YFSETQ. The CDR3 length is 14 residues.